A single sample is the source of the 20 T cell receptor beta chains below, sequenced in a study of blood T cells in healthy people across ages. Sample-barcoded 5' priming and a J-beta primer mix drove a second PCR of roughly 6 to 12 cycles. A single record per CDR3 protein comes from TCRdb applying MiXCR to the 5' RACE reads. This sample has 1,800,000 or so distinct CDR3 sequences, with 35% to 50% found just once. The sequencing input was blood. These TCRs come from a human donor in good health.

This sequence joins TRBV24-1 and TRBJ2-3; TRBD2 matches at 11 bases. Per germline, CDR1 KGHDR and CDR2 SFDVKD. Trimming cost V 12 bases and J 3 bases; bases outside gene matches: 10. This CDR3 is 15 amino acids long. As DNA, the CDR3 is TGTGCCGTTCAAGGGACTAGCGGATCGACAGATACGCAGTATTTT. Its protein is CAVQGTSGSTDTQYF.

Concerning this clonotype itself: A much larger clone differs by one base, so this may be a read error. This chain joins TRBV11-3 and TRBJ2-5; D is ambiguous. The germline gives CDR1 SGHNT, CDR2 YENEEA. Trimming pared 0 bases from V and 3 bases from J, leaving 5 bases between. The CDR3 extends over 13 amino acids. The CDR3 spells CASSLDCEETQYF. The CDR3, as DNA: TGTGCCAGCAGCTTAGATTGCGAAGAGACCCAGTACTTC.

The count of this clonotype is one. The gene calls are TRBV12-3 or TRBV12-4 and TRBJ2-1; D gene unclear. The CDR3 contains 12 residues. V was clipped by 6 bases and J by 6 bases, with 9 bases between them. The CDR3 nucleotides read TGTGCCAGCAGGGGGATGGCCAATGAGCAGTTCTTC. Its protein is CASRGMANEQFF.

This clonotype turned up a few times. The rearrangement uses TRBV3-1 and TRBJ2-7; D possibly uses TRBD1 or TRBD2 (6 bases each). The CDR3 is made up of 18 amino acids. The ends were cut back, 3 bases at V and 4 bases at J, with 25 bases in the middle. Germline loops: CDR1 LGHDT, CDR2 YNNKEL (reference sequence). The CDR3 DNA reads TGTGCCAGCAGCCAGACCCCGGGGGATGGCAGGGGTTCGTACGAGCAGTACTTC. Its translation: CASSQTPGDGRGSYEQYF.

This clonotype came up a few times. The rearrangement links TRBV29-1 to TRBJ2-3; 11 nucleotides line up with TRBD2. The CDR3 covers 13 residues. V dropped 6 bases and J dropped 2; count of bases not matched to a gene: 1. CDR1 SQVTM and CDR2 ANQGSEA come from the germline V gene. The CDR3 nucleotides read TGCAGCGTGACTAGCGGGGCCACAGATACGCAGTATTTT. Its protein product is CSVTSGATDTQYF.

The V and J genes are TRBV7-2 and TRBJ1-2; 8 nucleotides agree with TRBD1. The CDR3 is 20 residues long. The germline CDR1 and CDR2 sequences are SGHTA and FQGNSA. Losses at the gene ends were 3 bases for V and 0 bases for J; bases not matched to a gene: 18. In nucleotides, the CDR3 is TGTGCCAGCAGCTTGAGGTCCCGTGGGACAGGTTCCCATTCTAACTATGGCTACACCTTC. Its translation: CASSLRSRGTGSHSNYGYTF.

This clonotype was detected ten times or more. A much larger clone sits a single nucleotide away, making a read error possible. This chain links TRBV20-1 with TRBJ2-4, with TRBD2 matching over 9 bases. In germline, CDR1 is DFQATT, CDR2 SNEGSKA (reference sequence). The CDR3 runs 15 residues. J was trimmed by 4 bases and V by 3 bases; bases with no gene match: 7. For the CDR3, the DNA is TGCAGTGCTAGTCGACGAGCGGGGGGAAAAAACATTCAGTACTTC. This encodes CSASRRAGGKNIQYF.

The rearrangement links TRBV28 to TRBJ2-1; D possibly matches TRBD1 or TRBD2 (5 bases each). Per germline, CDR1 MDHEN and CDR2 SYDVKM. The length of the CDR3 is 15 residues. V was pared by 10 bases and J by 12 bases, with 28 bases between. The CDR3 sequence: CATLPQSNGLRGQFF. CDR3 sequence (DNA): TGTGCCACCCTACCCCAGTCAAACGGACTTAGGGGGCAGTTCTTC.

This rearrangement joins TRBV5-5 to TRBJ2-1; 9 bases agree with TRBD2. The J call is doubtful: the DNA matches TRBJ2-7 better. Germline V CDR1 and CDR2: SGHKS, YYEKEE (reference sequence). CDR3 size: 14 residues. The chain's CDR3 is CASSIAPSGGEQYF. CDR3 bases: TGTGCCAGCAGCATAGCTCCGAGCGGGGGGGAGCAGTACTTC.

The chain recombines TRBV7-9 with TRBJ2-7; 10 nucleotides match TRBD1. The CDR3 sequence is 17 residues long. CDR1 and CDR2 from the germline V gene are SEHNR and FQNEAQ (reference sequence). With 3 bases clipped from V and 2 bases from J, the junction kept 10 bases outside the gene matches. CDR3 residues: CASSFSTRDRGTYEQYF. CDR3 sequence (DNA): TGTGCCAGCAGCTTTTCCACCCGGGACAGGGGTACCTACGAGCAGTACTTC.

The chain recombines TRBV29-1 with TRBJ2-7; TRBD2 matches 8 bases. In germline, CDR1 is SQVTM, CDR2 ANQGSEA. J lost 0 bases, V lost 2 bases, and 6 bases had no gene match. The CDR3 runs 15 residues. This chain's CDR3 is CSVEMERGNSYEQYF. The CDR3, as DNA: TGCAGCGTTGAAATGGAGCGGGGGAACTCCTACGAGCAGTACTTC.

This clonotype was detected a few times. The chain's CDR3 is CASSVVSTGGEQYF. The CDR3 DNA reads TGTGCCAGCAGCGTAGTTTCCACAGGGGGCGAGCAGTACTTC. The chain has TRBV9 and TRBJ2-5; 8 bases line up with TRBD1. With the DNA end fitting TRBJ2-7 better, the J assignment may be wrong. Looked up from germline, CDR1 is SGDLS and CDR2 is YYNGEE. The CDR3 length is 14 residues.

This clonotype has only a few counts. The rearrangement joins TRBV20-1 to TRBJ2-4, with D hard to call. The J call may be faulty, since TRBJ2-7 better matches the DNA end. Looked up from germline, CDR1 is DFQATT and CDR2 is SNEGSKA (reference sequence). The CDR3 runs to 13 residues. In nucleotides, the CDR3 is TGCAGTGCTAGGGGTCGCCTAGCCTACGAGCAGTACTTC. It specifies CSARGRLAYEQYF.

CDR3 amino acids: CASSLGGASGYEQYF. The CDR3 nucleotides read TGTGCCAGCAGCTTAGGGGGGGCGTCGGGCTACGAGCAGTACTTC. The rearrangement uses TRBV7-2 and TRBJ2-7; tentatively, D is TRBD1 or TRBD2 (6 bases each). V lost 1 base to trimming and J lost 3 bases, with 13 bases between them. Germline V gives CDR1 SGHTA, CDR2 FQGNSA. The CDR3 is made up of 15 amino acids. Combining the CDR3 with reference TRBV7-2 and TRBJ2-7 gives the whole variable domain GAGVSQSPSNKVTEKGKDVELRCDPISGHTALYWYRQSLGQGLEFLIYFQGNSAPDKSGLPSDRFSAERTGGSVSTLTIQRTQQEDSAVYLCASSLGGASGYEQYFGPGTRLTVT.

This chain connects TRBV20-1 to TRBJ2-5; D remains ambiguous. This CDR3 comprises 16 residues. Germline V gene data show CDR1 as DFQATT and CDR2 as SNEGSKA (reference sequence). With 1 base removed from V and 0 bases from J, the gap between germline ends came to 15 bases. The CDR3 reads CSARVGSANDQETQYF. The CDR3 bases are TGCAGTGCTAGAGTGGGCTCAGCAAACGACCAAGAGACCCAGTACTTC.

This clonotype was observed a handful of times. The chain combines TRBV6-5 with TRBJ1-5, with 7 positions matching TRBD1. Germline assignment: CDR1 MNHEY and CDR2 SVGAGI. This CDR3 is built from 15 residues. The junction had 4 bases not matched to a gene; V was cut back by 0 bases and J by 5 bases. The CDR3 sequence: CASSYSSGGDQPQHF. The CDR3 DNA follows: TGTGCCAGCAGTTACTCATCAGGGGGTGATCAGCCCCAGCATTTT.

A few counts support this clonotype. This chain links TRBV15 with TRBJ2-4; 7 bases line up with TRBD2. Germline values: CDR1 LNHNV, CDR2 YYDKDF (reference sequence). CDR3 length: 15 amino acids. V lost 0 bases to trimming and J lost 6 bases; unmatched junction nucleotides: 5. The CDR3 bases are TGTGCCACCAGCAGAGATTTGGGGAGGGGAAACATTCAGTACTTC. Its translation is CATSRDLGRGNIQYF.

This clonotype has only a few counts. This chain uses TRBV10-3 with TRBJ2-1, with 13 bases identical to TRBD2. Germline V gene data show CDR1 as ENHRY and CDR2 as SYGVKD. The CDR3 is made up of 13 amino acids. The DNA for the CDR3 is TGTATTACTAGCGGGGGGGACTACAATGAGCAGTTCTTC. It specifies CITSGGDYNEQFF.

The CDR3 region is CSFGRGLGSPLHF. The CDR3 DNA reads TGCAGTTTTGGAAGGGGGCTAGGTTCACCCCTCCACTTT. This chain connects TRBV20-1 to TRBJ1-6, with TRBD1 identical over 7 bases. CDR1 is DFQATT, CDR2 SNEGSKA, per germline (reference sequence). The CDR3 has 13 amino acids. V lost 8 bases, J lost 9 bases, and 10 bases stayed unmatched.

J is TRBJ1-2 and V is TRBV4-2, with D possibly matching TRBD1 (6 bases). Germline CDR1 reads LGHNA; CDR2 reads YNFKEQ. V dropped 3 bases and J dropped 2 bases, with 13 bases sitting between them. There are 15 residues in the CDR3. CDR3 protein: CASSHPDSQNYGYTF. In nucleotides, the CDR3 is TGTGCCAGCAGCCACCCGGACAGTCAAAACTATGGCTACACCTTC.